This T cell receptor beta chain was sequenced during a study of T cells in Graves' hyperthyroidism and ophthalmopathy. General observations from the study: Ophthalmopathy was identified by the model a median about six months ahead of onset.

Note on this clonotype: Its target is unknown.

RNA transcripts were the template for amplifying TCR beta CDR3 regions. Using the HTBI primer set, a first-round RT-PCR was run on the TCR CDR3. In TCRdb, the multiplex PCR reads were re-called with MiXCR into one record per CDR3 protein. The sample holds 600,000 to 800,000 distinct CDR3 sequences, about 35% seen once. Specimen: blood. The receptor was isolated from a woman aged 40-49 years with Graves' hyperthyroidism.

The CDR3 is CASSPSQVLGEKLFF. In DNA, the CDR3 is TGTGCCAGCAGCCCAAGCCAGGTTCTTGGGGAAAAACTGTTTTTT. V usage is TRBV12-3 or TRBV12-4 and J usage is TRBJ1-4; no clear D. This CDR3 comprises 15 residues. V was shortened by 6 bases and J by 8 bases, with 19 bases between the two germline ends.